The 24 T cell receptor beta chains given below trace back to one sample, sequenced in a study of T cell repertoires in cytomegalovirus infection. These receptors have no identified antigens. Via MiXCR, TCRdb re-called the reads, giving one row per CDR3 protein. This table has roughly 310,000 distinct CDR3 sequences, under 35% appearing once. The sequenced sample was cultured PBMCs, obtained from culture after CMV antigen stimulation. The receptors shown here come from a human donor in good health (CMV status not recorded). Some clones in this sample may be carry-over from other donors' samples.

CDR3 in DNA: TGCGCCAGCAGCTTGGGACCGGGAGAAGGGGAGACCCAGTACTTC. Amino acid sequence: CASSLGPGEGETQYF. The V call is TRBV5-1, the J call TRBJ2-5; perhaps TRBD2 as D (6 bases). Looked up from germline, CDR1 is SGHRS and CDR2 is YFSETQ. The V end lost 0 bases, the J end lost 5 bases, and 14 bases lay between the germline ends. The CDR3 is 15 amino acids.

The chain employs TRBV12-3 or TRBV12-4 and TRBJ1-2, with D hard to call. This CDR3 has 12 residues. Trimming left V 7 bases short and J 3 bases short, with 9 bases between. The CDR3, as DNA: TGTGCCAGCACCGGGCTTGACTATGGCTACACCTTC. Its translation is CASTGLDYGYTF.

This clonotype was observed a handful of times. The chain joins TRBV7-9 to TRBJ1-2, with D unclear. Per germline, CDR1 SEHNR and CDR2 FQNEAQ (reference sequence). The CDR3 sequence is 12 residues long. Trimming left V 1 base short and J 8 bases short, with 8 bases between. The CDR3 coding sequence is TGTGCCAGCAGCTTAGAGCCATACGGCTACACCTTC. This encodes CASSLEPYGYTF.

This clonotype turned up a few times. The CDR3 here is CASSQSRTGGYGYTF. CDR3 coding DNA: TGCGCCAGCAGCCAAAGTCGGACAGGGGGGTATGGCTACACCTTC. This chain links TRBV4-1 with TRBJ1-2; 10 nucleotides align to TRBD1. Germline V gene lookup returns CDR1 MGHRA and CDR2 YSYEKL. This CDR3 spans 15 amino acids. The V segment lost 2 bases and the J segment 5 bases; nucleotides outside the gene matches: 5.

In its sample, this clonotype was seen a few times. V is TRBV4-1 and J is TRBJ2-2; 7 bases align to TRBD1. The length of the CDR3 is 15 residues. Per the germline V gene, CDR1 is MGHRA and CDR2 is YSYEKL. V lost 3 bases to trimming and J lost 3 bases; unmatched junction nucleotides: 4. The CDR3 region is CASSQTGFDTGELFF. The CDR3 DNA reads TGCGCCAGCAGCCAGACAGGGTTCGACACCGGGGAGCTGTTTTTT.

The V and J genes are TRBV20-1 and TRBJ1-5; D unresolved. Germline CDR1 reads DFQATT; CDR2 reads SNEGSKA (reference sequence). V lost 6 bases to trimming and J lost 4 bases, with 22 bases between them. The CDR3 is 16 amino acids. The CDR3 region is CSAIEVTPGRNQPQHF. CDR3 DNA sequence: TGCAGTGCGATAGAAGTGACTCCGGGCAGGAATCAGCCCCAGCATTTT.

In this sample, this clonotype turned up once. This chain connects TRBV6-1 to TRBJ2-2, with TRBD2 matching 13 bases. Germline CDR1 MNHNS, CDR2 SASEGT. CDR3 length equals 21 residues. With V trimmed by 4 bases and J by 1 base, 15 bases remained unmatched. CDR3 in amino acids: CASSGLLRPGLAGLNTGELFF. DNA of the CDR3: TGTGCCAGCAGTGGTCTTCTCAGACCGGGACTAGCGGGATTGAACACCGGGGAGCTGTTTTTT.

This clonotype has at least ten counts. V gene TRBV7-2 combines with J gene TRBJ2-2; 8 bases match TRBD1. The CDR3 extends over 16 amino acids. V was pared by 5 bases and J by 7 bases, with 12 bases of the junction left unmatched. Germline values: CDR1 SGHTA, CDR2 FQGNSA. In nucleotides, the CDR3 is TGTGCCAGCAGCCTAGGGCAGGGGGCTGAGAACGGGGAGCTGTTTTTT. This codes for CASSLGQGAENGELFF.

V usage is TRBV24-1 and J usage is TRBJ2-3; 8 bases map to TRBD2. The CDR3 consists of 20 residues. The trim removed 5 bases at V and 0 bases at J, leaving 18 bases unmatched. Germline V gene lookup returns CDR1 KGHDR and CDR2 SFDVKD. CDR3 sequence: CATSAHGLLTSGKSTDTQYF. In DNA form, the CDR3 reads TGTGCCACCAGTGCCCACGGGCTTCTAACTAGCGGCAAAAGCACAGATACGCAGTATTTT.

This clonotype has only a few counts. V and J are TRBV7-2 and TRBJ1-1, with 7 nucleotides matching TRBD1. The CDR3 runs 17 residues. Germline CDR1 is SGHTA and CDR2 is FQGNSA. Germline trimming cut 5 bases from V and 1 base from J; bases unmatched to any gene: 13. CDR3 sequence (DNA): TGTGCCAGCAGCAAATATGGACAGGTACGGGCGAACACTGAAGCTTTCTTT. Translation: CASSKYGQVRANTEAFF.

The chain combines TRBV6-2 or TRBV6-3 with TRBJ2-7; 8 positions match TRBD1. From germline, CDR1 is MNHEY and CDR2 SVGEGT. V was pared by 6 bases and J by 5 bases, with 6 bases of the junction left unmatched. The CDR3 contains 13 residues. The CDR3 sequence: CASSDDRGNEQYF. The DNA for the CDR3 is TGTGCCAGCAGCGACGACAGGGGCAACGAGCAGTACTTC.

V gene TRBV15 combines with J gene TRBJ2-3, with TRBD2 matching 11 bases. There are 19 residues in the CDR3. Germline CDR1 and CDR2: LNHNV and YYDKDF (reference sequence). The trim removed 0 bases at V and 0 bases at J, leaving 8 bases unmatched. The DNA of the CDR3 is TGTGCCACCAGCAGAGACCGACTAGCGGGAAGTCCAAGCACAGATACGCAGTATTTT. Amino acid sequence: CATSRDRLAGSPSTDTQYF.

J is TRBJ2-1 and V is TRBV5-1; D unclear. V dropped 4 bases and J dropped 9 bases, with 8 bases sitting between them. This CDR3 is 11 amino acids long. Germline V gene sequence: CDR1 SGHRS, CDR2 YFSETQ. The CDR3 DNA reads TGCGCCAGCAGCCAAGGTCCTGAGCAGTTCTTC. Translation: CASSQGPEQFF.

The J gene is TRBJ2-1, the V gene TRBV15; D is unresolved. Trimming removed 0 bases from V and 6 bases from J, with 9 bases in between. There are 14 residues in the CDR3. Germline lookup yields CDR1 LNHNV and CDR2 YYDKDF (reference sequence). In nucleotides, the CDR3 is TGTGCCACCAGCAGAGATCTAACAGTCAATGAGCAGTTCTTC. Its translation: CATSRDLTVNEQFF. Full variable domain (rest looked up from reference TRBV15 and TRBJ2-1): DAMVIQNPRYQVTQFGKPVTLSCSQTLNHNVMYWYQQKSSQAPKLLFHYYDKDFNNEADTPDNFQSRRPNTSFCFLDIRSPGLGDTAMYLCATSRDLTVNEQFFGPGTRLTVL.

This clonotype was seen a single time. The rearrangement joins TRBV29-1 to TRBJ2-1, with 10 bases identical to TRBD2. Germline V gene sequence: CDR1 SQVTM, CDR2 ANQGSEA. The V gene end was trimmed by 2 bases and the J gene end by 0 bases; junction bases not matched to a gene: 7. The CDR3 contains 17 residues. This CDR3 reads CSVEYLAGALSYNEQFF. CDR3 nucleotide sequence: TGCAGCGTTGAATACCTAGCGGGGGCCCTCTCCTACAATGAGCAGTTCTTC.

J is TRBJ1-3 and V is TRBV10-3; no clear D. This CDR3 has 11 residues. V lost 3 bases and J 4 bases, leaving 1 base between the germline ends. Germline V gene data show CDR1 as ENHRY and CDR2 as SYGVKD. CDR3 amino acids: CAISDGNTIYF. The CDR3 DNA follows: TGTGCCATCAGTGACGGAAACACCATATATTTT.

This clonotype was detected a few times. CDR3 sequence (DNA): TGCGCCAGCAGCTTAAGAAGTCTGGCTAGCGGCACAGATACGCAGTATTTT. It is translated as CASSLRSLASGTDTQYF. This chain uses TRBV5-1 with TRBJ2-3; D is possibly TRBD2 (6 bases). The CDR3 spans 17 residues. Germline lookup yields CDR1 SGHRS and CDR2 YFSETQ. Trimming removed 2 bases from V and 1 base from J, with 17 bases in between.

A few counts support this clonotype. This chain joins TRBV30 and TRBJ2-7; the match to TRBD1 covers 12 bases. CDR1 and CDR2 from the germline V gene are GTSNPN and SVGIG (reference sequence). The CDR3 is 15 amino acids. J gave up 9 bases and V 3 bases, and 12 bases lay outside the gene matches. This chain's CDR3 is CAWSTLGQGAFVQYF. The CDR3 nucleotides read TGTGCCTGGAGCACCCTGGGACAGGGGGCGTTTGTGCAGTACTTC.

The sample holds many counts of this clonotype. This chain links TRBV7-3 with TRBJ2-1; 7 nucleotides agree with TRBD1. CDR3 length: 14 residues. Trimming at V came to 1 base and at J to 3 bases, leaving 0 bases not matched to a gene. Germline CDR1 SGHTA, CDR2 FQGTGA. CDR3 sequence: CASSLNRGYNEQFF. The CDR3 DNA sequence: TGTGCCAGCAGCTTAAACAGGGGCTACAATGAGCAGTTCTTC.

The chain uses TRBV7-8 and TRBJ2-7; 11 positions agree with TRBD2. The CDR3 covers 17 residues. Germline CDR1 and CDR2: SGHVS and FQNEAQ. J lost 4 bases, V lost 0 bases, and 8 bases had no gene match. The CDR3 here is CASSLARLAGGNYEQYF. CDR3 nucleotide sequence: TGTGCCAGCAGCTTAGCGCGGCTAGCGGGAGGAAATTACGAGCAGTACTTC.

This clonotype has a handful of counts. The chain couples TRBV7-9 to TRBJ1-2; 9 bases fit TRBD1. Germline trimming cut 5 bases from V and 0 bases from J; bases unmatched to any gene: 10. The CDR3 has 17 amino acids. Germline V gene lookup returns CDR1 SEHNR and CDR2 FQNEAQ (reference sequence). The CDR3 DNA follows: TGTGCCAGCAGCCCCCGGGACAGGGAGCCCGCTAACTATGGCTACACCTTC. Translating it yields CASSPRDREPANYGYTF.

This clonotype was found a few times. The chain couples TRBV18 to TRBJ1-1; no reliable D call. The germline V and J ends were trimmed by 7 bases and 4 bases, with 13 bases remaining between them. Germline CDR1 and CDR2: KGHSH and LQKENI. The CDR3 loop spans 13 amino acids. The CDR3 region is CASLEMESTEAFF. In nucleotides, the CDR3 is TGTGCCAGCTTGGAAATGGAGAGCACTGAAGCTTTCTTT.

This clonotype was observed once. The chain has TRBV6-6 and TRBJ2-5; either TRBD1 or TRBD2 may supply D (6 bases each). This CDR3 contains 15 residues. Germline CDR1 is MNHNY and CDR2 is SVGAGI (reference sequence). V was cut by 6 bases and J by 3 bases, with 17 bases left in between. In nucleotides, the CDR3 is TGTGCCAGCAGCCCTCCCGTCGGGGGCGAAGAGACCCAGTACTTC. Protein product: CASSPPVGGEETQYF.

This chain joins TRBV28 and TRBJ1-1, with D unclear. The CDR3 has 12 residues. Germline values: CDR1 MDHEN, CDR2 SYDVKM. Trimming removed 7 bases at V and 4 bases at J, with 10 bases between. CDR3 DNA sequence: TGTGCCAGCAACGGCAGTCCCACTGAAGCTTTCTTT. It is translated as CASNGSPTEAFF.